Each of the 12 T cell receptor beta chains below was sequenced from the same sample in a study of monozygotic twins with inflammatory bowel disease. Reanalyzing the 5' RACE reads, TCRdb keeps one entry per CDR3 protein, without DNA. This sample contains about 110,000 distinct CDR3 sequences. Material: blood. Every receptor here comes from a human donor with ulcerative colitis or Crohn's disease, or a healthy co-twin of an affected twin (not recorded which).

The chain carries TRBV9 and TRBJ2-1. Looked up from germline, CDR1 is SGDLS and CDR2 is YYNGEE. The CDR3 runs to 15 residues. The CDR3 region is CASSISLSSYNEQFF.

The V gene is TRBV29-1, the J gene TRBJ2-5; the TRBD1 assignment by TCRdb is unverifiable without DNA. CDR1 and CDR2 (germline): SQVTM, ANQGSEA. The CDR3 consists of 13 residues. The chain's CDR3 is CSGGPEFSGAQYF.

The V call is TRBV19, the J call TRBJ2-1; the TCRdb call, TRBD2, lacks DNA for checking. This CDR3 is built from 15 residues. In germline, CDR1 is LNHDA, CDR2 SQIVND (reference sequence). The CDR3 is CASSTGAGRGNEQFF. Together with reference TRBV19 and TRBJ2-1, the CDR3 gives the full variable domain: DGGITQSPKYLFRKEGQNVTLSCEQNLNHDAMYWYRQDPGQGLRLIYYSQIVNDFQKGDIAEGYSVSREKKESFPLTVTSAQKNPTAFYLCASSTGAGRGNEQFFGPGTRLTVL.

The chain joins TRBV7-3 to TRBJ2-1; TCRdb indicates TRBD2, and absent DNA this call remains unverified. Germline V gene data show CDR1 as SGHTA and CDR2 as FQGTGA. There are 15 residues in the CDR3. The CDR3 loop is CASSLSGLGGNEQFF.

This sequence joins TRBV9 and TRBJ1-2; TCRdb's D call of TRBD1 is untestable without DNA. This CDR3 comprises 16 residues. Germline loops: CDR1 SGDLS, CDR2 YYNGEE. CDR3 loop: CASSPGQGRPNYGYTF.

The V call is TRBV7-2, the J call TRBJ2-2; the TCRdb call, TRBD2, lacks DNA for checking. The CDR3 spans 17 residues. From germline, CDR1 is SGHTA and CDR2 FQGNSA. CDR3 sequence reads: CASSFRVAGANTGELFF. Complete variable domain (other parts from reference TRBV7-2 and TRBJ2-2): GAGVSQSPSNKVTEKGKDVELRCDPISGHTALYWYRQSLGQGLEFLIYFQGNSAPDKSGLPSDRFSAERTGGSVSTLTIQRTQQEDSAVYLCASSFRVAGANTGELFFGEGSRLTVL.

The chain joins TRBV30 to TRBJ1-5. The CDR3 extends over 13 amino acids. In germline, CDR1 is GTSNPN, CDR2 SVGIG (reference sequence). The CDR3 sequence: CAWSVLANQPQHF.

The V call is TRBV7-2, the J call TRBJ2-2. This CDR3 contains 13 residues. CDR1 SGHTA and CDR2 FQGNSA come from the germline V gene. CDR3 loop: CASSSIDTGELFF.

This sequence joins TRBV12-3 or TRBV12-4 and TRBJ1-1. CDR3 length: 13 amino acids. The chain's CDR3 is CASSFGGGFEAFF.

The chain uses TRBV28 and TRBJ2-7; TCRdb lists TRBD2, though no DNA is available to test this call. The CDR3 is made up of 14 amino acids. Germline CDR1 is MDHEN and CDR2 is SYDVKM. The chain's CDR3 is CASSSGTITYEQYF.

The chain has TRBV29-1 and TRBJ1-2; there is no DNA to check the TCRdb D call of TRBD1. The CDR3 consists of 15 residues. Germline lookup yields CDR1 SQVTM and CDR2 ANQGSEA. The CDR3 protein is CSVEWEGAVFYGYTF. Full variable domain (rest looked up from reference TRBV29-1 and TRBJ1-2): SAVISQKPSRDICQRGTSLTIQCQVDSQVTMMFWYRQQPGQSLTLIATANQGSEATYESGFVIDKFPISRPNLTFSTLTVSNMSPEDSSIYLCSVEWEGAVFYGYTFGSGTRLTVV.

The chain recombines TRBV28 with TRBJ1-4; the TCRdb D gene call, TRBD1, has no DNA to confirm it. Germline CDR1 is MDHEN and CDR2 is SYDVKM. CDR3 length: 14 amino acids. The CDR3 region is CASSTGALVEKLFF.